Here is one TCR beta chain with its context. Per germline, CDR1 SGDLS and CDR2 YYNGEE. Trimming cost V 1 base and J 5 bases, with 13 bases left between them. The CDR3 runs 15 residues. This table comes from immunoSEQ multiplex PCR, and its TCRdb copy is limited to in-frame clones, with some not included. The sample yields tens of thousands of clones, around 88% seen once. This specimen belongs to a study of blood T cell repertoires in COVID-19. The V call is TRBV9, the J call TRBJ1-5; tentative D call: TRBD1 (6 bases). Specimen: peripheral blood. This TCR came from a man aged 65 to 79 with active or convalescent COVID-19. The CDR3 here is CASSVSGTKDQPQHF. The CDR3 DNA is TGTGCCAGCAGCGTAAGCGGGACAAAGGATCAGCCCCAGCATTTT.